This record covers a single T cell receptor (beta chain). Antigen unknown. This sample is part of a study of cytomegalovirus exposure and HLA in healthy donors. General study points: About 87% or about 30% of the time was how often most TCR beta V segments were productive, according to an earlier analysis. HLA alleles were associated with 18,000 or so TCR beta sequences in a later analysis at 0.05 false discovery rate. Of the V segments, some could not be distinguished, including TRBV6-2 and TRBV6-3, and were excluded.

The CDR3 has 13 residues. The V end lost 5 bases, the J end lost 2 bases, and 9 bases lay between the germline ends. Germline loops: CDR1 MNHEY, CDR2 SVGAGI. It was with 60 Vbeta and 13 Jbeta primers that the PCR ran. The protocol was immunoSEQ multiplex PCR, while the TCRdb copy is restricted to in-frame clones and leaves out a portion. The sample records 70,000 to 95,000 clones, 84% being singletons. The sequencing sample was made of PBMCs. This receptor was obtained from a woman younger than 30 in good health and CMV-seropositive. V is TRBV6-5 and J is TRBJ1-2; D uncertain. The CDR3 here is CASSTSSNYGYTF. CDR3 in DNA: TGTGCCAGCAGTACTTCTTCGAACTATGGCTACACCTTC.